The 24 T cell receptor beta chains presented below share a single source sample, sequenced in a study of blood T cell repertoires in COVID-19. Sequencing used immunoSEQ multiplex PCR; TCRdb keeps in-frame clones, though not all of them. The table shows tens of thousands of clones, with 84% occurring only once. The sequencing sample was made of peripheral blood. All receptors derive from a man between 70 and 80 years old with active COVID-19.

The chain combines TRBV4-1 with TRBJ2-5; 7 nucleotides match TRBD1. The CDR3 is made up of 16 amino acids. The V and J ends lost 2 bases and 1 base, in that order; junction bases with no gene match: 7. CDR1 and CDR2 (germline): MGHRA, YSYEKL. CDR3 loop: CASSQWTGTAQETQYF. CDR3 sequence (DNA): TGCGCCAGCAGCCAATGGACCGGGACAGCCCAAGAGACCCAGTACTTC.

V is TRBV30 and J is TRBJ1-1; D remains unclear. The CDR3 is made up of 13 amino acids. The V end lost 2 bases, the J end lost 1 base, and 8 bases lay between the germline ends. CDR1 and CDR2 from the germline V gene are GTSNPN and SVGIG (reference sequence). The CDR3 sequence is CAWSYTANTEAFF. Here the CDR3 DNA reads TGTGCCTGGAGTTATACAGCGAACACTGAAGCTTTCTTT.

The chain carries TRBV5-6 and TRBJ2-1; tentative D call: TRBD1 (6 bases). V gave up 4 bases and J gave up 0 bases, with 11 bases separating them. The CDR3 sequence is 15 residues long. The germline V gene encodes CDR1 SGHDT and CDR2 YYEEEE. The CDR3 nucleotides read TGTGCCAGCAGCCCCCAGGGGAGCTCCTACAATGAGCAGTTCTTC. The encoded protein is CASSPQGSSYNEQFF.

V usage is TRBV7-8 and J usage is TRBJ1-2, with TRBD1 matching over 11 bases. V gave up 5 bases and J gave up 7 bases; unmatched junction bases: 6. CDR3 length equals 14 residues. In germline, CDR1 is SGHVS, CDR2 FQNEAQ. CDR3 loop: CASSPPDRGLGYTF. The CDR3 bases are TGTGCCAGCAGCCCACCGGACAGGGGGCTTGGCTACACCTTC. The full variable domain, rest sourced from reference TRBV7-8 and TRBJ1-2, is GAGVSQSPRYKVAKRGQDVALRCDPISGHVSLFWYQQALGQGPEFLTYFQNEAQLDKSGLPSDRFFAERPEGSVSTLKIQRTQQEDSAVYLCASSPPDRGLGYTFGSGTRLTVV.

This clone was picked up one time. The V and J genes are TRBV7-9 and TRBJ2-1; D is perhaps TRBD2 (6 bases). Trimming left V 1 base short and J 6 bases short, with 19 bases between. Germline loops: CDR1 SEHNR, CDR2 FQNEAQ (reference sequence). The CDR3 runs to 17 residues. CDR3 DNA: TGTGCCAGCAGCTTAGGGGGTGGCGTTGGAGCGGGCAATGAGCAGTTCTTC. Translating gives CASSLGGGVGAGNEQFF.

The genes are TRBV11-2 and TRBJ2-3; 7 bases match TRBD2. The trim removed 5 bases at V and 6 bases at J, leaving 11 bases unmatched. This CDR3 has 15 residues. CDR1 and CDR2 from the germline V gene are SGHAT and FQNNGV. CDR3 loop: CASSQSGRGGDTQYF. CDR3 nucleotides: TGTGCCAGCAGCCAAAGTGGGCGGGGAGGGGATACGCAGTATTTT.

This clone was observed once. V is TRBV11-3 and J is TRBJ2-7; perhaps TRBD2 as D (6 bases). The CDR3 sequence is 17 residues long. The V end lost 0 bases, the J end lost 1 base, and 16 bases lay between the germline ends. CDR1 and CDR2 from the germline V gene are SGHNT and YENEEA. In nucleotides, the CDR3 is TGTGCCAGCAGCTTAGATCAGGAGGGTCTAGCATCCTACGAGCAGTACTTC. It yields the protein CASSLDQEGLASYEQYF. The full variable domain, completed using reference TRBV11-3 and TRBJ2-7, is EAGVVQSPRYKIIEKKQPVAFWCNPISGHNTLYWYLQNLGQGPELLIRYENEEAVDDSQLPKDRFSAERLKGVDSTLKIQPAELGDSAVYLCASSLDQEGLASYEQYFGPGTRLTVT.

This clone was found a few times. Within the sample, other DNA sequences also encode this same CDR3. This chain joins TRBV5-6 and TRBJ2-2, with D maybe TRBD1 (5 bases). The germline V gene has CDR1 SGHDT and CDR2 YYEEEE. Deletions cut 0 bases from V and 5 bases from J, with 5 bases between. This CDR3 has 13 residues. The CDR3 spells CASSLAGTGELFF. The DNA of the CDR3 is TGTGCCAGCAGCTTGGCAGGGACCGGGGAGCTGTTTTTT. The whole variable domain, remainder taken from reference TRBV5-6 and TRBJ2-2, is DAGVTQSPTHLIKTRGQQVTLRCSPKSGHDTVSWYQQALGQGPQFIFQYYEEEERQRGNFPDRFSGHQFPNYSSELNVNALLLGDSALYLCASSLAGTGELFFGEGSRLTVL.

The chain employs TRBV28 and TRBJ2-1, with 8 positions matching TRBD2. J lost 0 bases, V lost 3 bases, and 25 bases had no gene match. CDR3 length equals 23 residues. Germline CDR1 and CDR2: MDHEN and SYDVKM. The CDR3 region is CASSFGTRAAWGQFANSYNEQFF. As DNA, the CDR3 is TGTGCCAGCAGTTTCGGGACTAGAGCCGCCTGGGGCCAGTTCGCAAACTCCTACAATGAGCAGTTCTTC. Together with reference TRBV28 and TRBJ2-1, the CDR3 gives the full variable domain: DVKVTQSSRYLVKRTGEKVFLECVQDMDHENMFWYRQDPGLGLRLIYFSYDVKMKEKGDIPEGYSVSREKKERFSLILESASTNQTSMYLCASSFGTRAAWGQFANSYNEQFFGPGTRLTVL.

This rearrangement joins TRBV25-1 to TRBJ2-7; the D gene is possibly TRBD2 (5 bases). V was shortened by 11 bases and J by 5 bases, with 16 bases between the two germline ends. The germline V gene encodes CDR1 MGHDK and CDR2 SYGVNS. The CDR3 extends over 12 amino acids. The CDR3 loop is CASSPGYNEQYF. As DNA, the CDR3 is TGTGCCTCTAGTCCGGGGTATAACGAGCAGTACTTC.

CDR3 residues: CASSLEAASYNEQFF. CDR3 nucleotides: TGCGCCAGCAGCTTGGAAGCGGCCTCCTACAATGAGCAGTTCTTC. The chain is built from TRBV5-1 and TRBJ2-1; maybe TRBD2 (5 bases). CDR3 size: 15 residues. V was clipped by 0 bases and J by 0 bases, with 7 bases between them. Per germline, CDR1 SGHRS and CDR2 YFSETQ.

The chain is built from TRBV11-3 and TRBJ2-3; a possible D gene is TRBD2 (6 bases). Germline V gene sequence: CDR1 SGHNT, CDR2 YENEEA. V was trimmed by 5 bases and J by 1 base, leaving 22 bases between them. The CDR3 has 18 amino acids. CDR3 coding DNA: TGTGCCAGCAGCCCCTCCCTAGTGGGCCCGGGAGGCACAGATACGCAGTATTTT. This gives the protein CASSPSLVGPGGTDTQYF. Combining the CDR3 with reference TRBV11-3 and TRBJ2-3 gives the whole variable domain EAGVVQSPRYKIIEKKQPVAFWCNPISGHNTLYWYLQNLGQGPELLIRYENEEAVDDSQLPKDRFSAERLKGVDSTLKIQPAELGDSAVYLCASSPSLVGPGGTDTQYFGPGTRLTVL.

DNA of the CDR3: TGTGCCATCAGTTCGGGACAGGGATCCTACGAGCAGTACTTC. Translation: CAISSGQGSYEQYF. The J gene is TRBJ2-7, the V gene TRBV10-3, with TRBD1 identical over 9 bases. The trim removed 5 bases at V and 1 base at J, leaving 3 bases unmatched. The germline CDR1 and CDR2 sequences are ENHRY and SYGVKD. This CDR3 contains 14 residues.

The V call is TRBV25-1, the J call TRBJ2-1, with a tentative D call TRBD2 (5 bases). Germline CDR1 and CDR2: MGHDK and SYGVNS. This CDR3 is built from 16 residues. The V end lost 4 bases, the J end lost 2 bases, and 15 bases lay between the germline ends. The CDR3, as DNA: TGTGCCAGCAGTGGGTCACGGGGTCGAACCTACAATGAGCAGTTCTTC. Translation: CASSGSRGRTYNEQFF. The variable domain in full, with the rest retrieved from reference TRBV25-1 and TRBJ2-1, is EADIYQTPRYLVIGTGKKITLECSQTMGHDKMYWYQQDPGMELHLIHYSYGVNSTEKGDLSSESTVSRIRTEHFPLTLESARPSHTSQYLCASSGSRGRTYNEQFFGPGTRLTVL.

The rearrangement joins TRBV7-9 to TRBJ1-2; D is possibly TRBD1 (5 bases). Germline CDR1 reads SEHNR; CDR2 reads FQNEAQ (reference sequence). V was pared by 1 base and J by 8 bases, with 14 bases between. The CDR3 totals 14 residues. CDR3 sequence: CASSLVQGGEGYTF. The CDR3 coding sequence is TGTGCCAGCAGCTTAGTCCAGGGAGGAGAGGGCTACACCTTC.

The chain combines TRBV25-1 with TRBJ1-1; 9 bases are a match to TRBD1. This CDR3 has 16 residues. Germline CDR1 reads MGHDK; CDR2 reads SYGVNS. Trimming removed 2 bases from V and 5 bases from J; junction bases left unmatched: 9. The CDR3 sequence is CASSEAQQGAETEAFF. The CDR3 DNA sequence: TGTGCCAGCAGTGAAGCGCAACAGGGGGCTGAAACTGAAGCTTTCTTT.

The J gene is TRBJ2-1, the V gene TRBV5-1; 12 nucleotides agree with TRBD2. The V gene's germline CDR1 is SGHRS and CDR2 YFSETQ. The trim removed 1 base at V and 9 bases at J, leaving 8 bases unmatched. The CDR3 length is 16 residues. The CDR3 reads CASSLKGLAGSGEQFF. The CDR3 coding sequence is TGCGCCAGCAGCTTGAAAGGACTAGCGGGGTCAGGTGAGCAGTTCTTC.

CDR3 region: CASSPGWGQSRDNEQFF. In nucleotides, the CDR3 is TGTGCCAGCAGCCCAGGGTGGGGGCAGTCGAGGGACAATGAGCAGTTCTTC. The V and J genes are TRBV7-3 and TRBJ2-1; tentatively, D is TRBD1 (6 bases). Germline V gene data show CDR1 as SGHTA and CDR2 as FQGTGA. V gave up 5 bases and J gave up 5 bases, with 22 bases separating them. There are 17 residues in the CDR3.

The chain has TRBV4-2 and TRBJ2-3; the D is unclear. V gave up 1 base and J gave up 0 bases, with 5 bases separating them. This CDR3 is 14 amino acids long. Germline-derived CDR1 and CDR2 are LGHNA and YNFKEQ. CDR3 nucleotides: TGTGCCAGCAGCCAAGTGGGCAGCACAGATACGCAGTATTTT. It is translated as CASSQVGSTDTQYF.

The chain has TRBV5-1 and TRBJ1-1, with D possibly TRBD1 on 5 matching bases. Trimming cost V 7 bases and J 3 bases, with 13 bases left between them. The CDR3 loop spans 13 amino acids. From germline, CDR1 is SGHRS and CDR2 YFSETQ. CDR3 sequence: CASSQGGYTEAFF. CDR3 DNA: TGCGCCAGCTCGCAGGGAGGCTACACTGAAGCTTTCTTT.

This clone appeared a few times. This chain uses TRBV6-5 with TRBJ1-2; TRBD1 aligns across 9 bases. The germline gives CDR1 MNHEY, CDR2 SVGAGI. The V and J ends lost 5 bases and 7 bases, in that order; junction bases with no gene match: 5. CDR3 length equals 13 residues. CDR3 sequence reads: CASSRDRAGGYTF. CDR3 coding DNA: TGTGCCAGCAGTCGGGACAGGGCCGGTGGCTACACCTTC.

On this clone itself: This CDR3 is missing its conserved last phenylalanine or tryptophan, likely due to a read error. The chain recombines TRBV29-1 with TRBJ1-1; D possibly corresponds to TRBD1 (5 bases). This CDR3 is 12 amino acids long. The V end lost 4 bases, the J end lost 1 base, and 7 bases lay between the germline ends. Germline values: CDR1 SQVTM, CDR2 ANQGSEA. The CDR3 spells CSVGQGNTEAFC. Here the CDR3 DNA reads TGCAGCGTTGGGCAGGGGAACACTGAAGCTTTCTGT.

This clone is a singleton in its sample. The chain combines TRBV28 with TRBJ1-2; D is unclear. From germline, CDR1 is MDHEN and CDR2 SYDVKM. This CDR3 contains 13 residues. Trimming pared 2 bases from V and 2 bases from J, leaving 6 bases between. The CDR3 loop is CASSLNQNYGYTF. DNA of the CDR3: TGTGCCAGCAGTTTAAACCAGAACTATGGCTACACCTTC.

CDR3 region: CASSLGGSSNQPQHF. The DNA of the CDR3 is TGTGCCAGCAGCCTTGGGGGCAGTAGCAATCAGCCCCAGCATTTT. V and J are TRBV3-1 (or the pseudogene TRBV3-2) and TRBJ1-5; D possibly corresponds to TRBD1 (6 bases). The CDR3 spans 15 residues. Germline CDR1 reads LGHDT; CDR2 reads YNNKEL (reference sequence). V was pared by 4 bases and J by 0 bases, with 10 bases between.